This T cell receptor (beta chain) appears in the sequencing data of a study of response to subunit inactivated influenza vaccine. Notes on the study in general: Authors proposed each seasonal influenza vaccination draws in few new T cells.

In the case of this clonotype: Its antigen is not known.

This CDR3 comprises 17 residues. Trimming cost V 2 bases and J 4 bases; bases outside gene matches: 13. Per the germline V gene, CDR1 is SGHRS and CDR2 is YFSETQ. Each CDR3 protein is one row after TCRdb ran MiXCR on the RT-PCR reads. The sample contains 560,000 or so distinct CDR3 sequences, about 8% of which appear only once. This material consisted of PBMCs from blood, taken around 25 months after vaccination. V is TRBV5-1 and J is TRBJ2-7; 9 positions match TRBD1. This sequence was found in a man between 50 and 75 years old who received an inactivated influenza vaccine. CDR3 loop: CASSFGSTGTGRYEQYF. The CDR3 DNA reads TGCGCCAGCAGCTTCGGATCGACAGGGACAGGGAGGTACGAGCAGTACTTC.